This is a list of T cell receptor beta chains from one sample in a study of blood T cell repertoires in COVID-19. The repertoire was sequenced with immunoSEQ multiplex PCR; TCRdb's copy has only in-frame clones and lacks some. The sample includes about 74,000 clones, around 88% of them seen just once. The sequencing sample was made of peripheral blood. The receptors come from a woman of 80 years or more with active or convalescent COVID-19. The CDR3 runs from the conserved cysteine through the conserved F or W. A D gene is named only where the DNA matches it firmly. Size values are once, few and many counts, or a class for expanded clones, and some rows have none.

v_gene	abundance	len	j_gene	d_gene	CDR3nt	CDR3aa
TRBV30	-	13	TRBJ1-1	-	TGTGCCTGGAGAGGCGGAGATGACACTGAAGCTTTCTTT	CAWRGGDDTEAFF
TRBV19	-	15	TRBJ2-7	-	TGTGCCAGTAGTATAGCGCAGGGATACTCCTACGAGCAGTACTTC	CASSIAQGYSYEQYF
TRBV29-1	-	19	TRBJ2-1	TRBD1	TGCAGCGTTGAACCCAGCAGACCCCCGGGACAGGGGGGATACAATGAGCAGTTCTTC	CSVEPSRPPGQGGYNEQFF
TRBV4-3	-	14	TRBJ1-2	TRBD1	TGCGCCAGCAGCCCAACTCCAGGGGGCTATGGCTACACCTTC	CASSPTPGGYGYTF
TRBV4-2	-	17	TRBJ2-1	-	TGTGCCAGCAGCCATCCTTCGGGACTCCCCTCCTACAATGAGCAATTCTTC	CASSHPSGLPSYNEQFF
TRBV18	-	14	TRBJ2-7	TRBD1	TGTGCCAGCTCACCCGGGACAGTCCCCTACGAGCAGTACTTC	CASSPGTVPYEQYF
TRBV6-2/TRBV6-3	few	16	TRBJ2-1	TRBD2	TGTGCCAGCAGTTACGGGCTAGCGGAGGGGTGGAATGAGCAGTTCTTC	CASSYGLAEGWNEQFF
TRBV5-1	-	13	TRBJ1-5	-	TGCGCCAGCAGCCCTGGGGGGAGACAGCCCCAGCATTTT	CASSPGGRQPQHF
TRBV24-1	-	14	TRBJ1-1	TRBD1	TGTGCCACCAGTGGAGGGACAGCGAACACTGAAGCTTTCTTT	CATSGGTANTEAFF
TRBV6-1	-	13	TRBJ1-2	-	TGTGCCAGCAGTGAAATAGGGGACTATGGCTACACCTTC	CASSEIGDYGYTF
TRBV4-2	-	15	TRBJ2-7	TRBD2	TGTGCCAGCAGCTACAGAGCGGGAGAGTCCTACGAGCAGTACTTC	CASSYRAGESYEQYF
TRBV7-9	few	17	TRBJ2-6	-	TGTGCCAGCAGCCGAGATCCCGGGGGCTCTGGGGCCAACGTCCTGACTTTC	CASSRDPGGSGANVLTF
TRBV7-6	-	12	TRBJ2-7	-	TGTGCCAGCAGCTTAGCACGAGACGAGCAGTACTTC	CASSLARDEQYF